One T cell receptor (beta chain) is described in this entry. The method was immunoSEQ multiplex PCR; TCRdb's version includes in-frame clones alone and lacks a portion of them. The table records 80,000 to 85,000 clones, around 88% of them present only once. The sample belongs to a study of blood T cell repertoires in COVID-19. The CDR3 has 16 amino acids. Trimming pared 7 bases from V and 5 bases from J, leaving 21 bases between. Germline-derived CDR1 and CDR2 are SGHKS and YYEKEE (reference sequence). The chain combines TRBV5-5 with TRBJ2-2; perhaps TRBD2 as D (6 bases). This TCR was recovered from a woman of 80 years or more with acute or convalescent COVID-19. Sequenced: peripheral blood. CDR3 sequence: CASSAYFGSRTGELFF. For the CDR3, the DNA is TGTGCCAGCTCAGCTTACTTCGGGAGTCGGACCGGGGAGCTGTTTTTT.